This T cell receptor (beta chain) is from a study of blood T cell repertoires in COVID-19. Study details: The cDNA or gDNA used as material had been derived from T cells, B-cell-depleted T cells, or PBMCs.

V was pared by 1 base and J by 5 bases, with 6 bases between. CDR3 length: 13 amino acids. The germline V gene has CDR1 LGHDT and CDR2 YNNKEL (reference sequence). Authors' analysis steps: For nucleated cells, counts were estimated from reference gene primer amplification. Here immunoSEQ multiplex PCR was the method, and the copy in TCRdb shows in-frame clones only, minus some. Clone size and V and J calls were adopted from that table, with D and trimming inferred from the DNA. Here the sample spans 84,000 or so clones, roughly 80% being singletons. The receptor was derived from a human donor in a cohort sampled during active COVID-19. V gene TRBV3-1 (or the pseudogene TRBV3-2) combines with J gene TRBJ1-5; no definite D call. Sequenced input: peripheral blood. The CDR3 region is CASSQGRDQPQHF. The CDR3 DNA reads as TGTGCCAGCAGCCAAGGGAGAGATCAGCCCCAGCATTTT.